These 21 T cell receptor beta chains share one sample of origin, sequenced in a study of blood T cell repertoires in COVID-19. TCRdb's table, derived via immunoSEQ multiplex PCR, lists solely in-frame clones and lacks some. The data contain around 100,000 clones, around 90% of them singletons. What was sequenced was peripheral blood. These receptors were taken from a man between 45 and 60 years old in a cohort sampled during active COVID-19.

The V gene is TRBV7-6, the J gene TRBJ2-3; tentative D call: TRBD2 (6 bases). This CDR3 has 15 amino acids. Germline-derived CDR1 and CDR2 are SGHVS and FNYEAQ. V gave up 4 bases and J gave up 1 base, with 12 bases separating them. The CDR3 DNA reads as TGTGCCAGCAGCTCTTTGGGGGGAGGCACAGATACGCAGTATTTT. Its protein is CASSSLGGGTDTQYF.

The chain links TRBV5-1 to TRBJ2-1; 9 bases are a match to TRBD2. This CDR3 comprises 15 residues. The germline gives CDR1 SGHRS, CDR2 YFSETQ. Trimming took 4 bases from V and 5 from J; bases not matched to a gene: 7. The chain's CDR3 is CASSLIAGADNEQFF. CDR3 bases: TGCGCCAGCAGCCTCATAGCGGGGGCCGACAATGAGCAGTTCTTC.

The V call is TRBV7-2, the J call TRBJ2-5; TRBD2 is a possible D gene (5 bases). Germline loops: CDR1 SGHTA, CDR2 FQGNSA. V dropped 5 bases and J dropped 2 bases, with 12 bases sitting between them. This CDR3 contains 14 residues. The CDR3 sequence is CASSQRGPQETQYF. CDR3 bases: TGTGCCAGCAGCCAGCGAGGGCCTCAAGAGACCCAGTACTTC.

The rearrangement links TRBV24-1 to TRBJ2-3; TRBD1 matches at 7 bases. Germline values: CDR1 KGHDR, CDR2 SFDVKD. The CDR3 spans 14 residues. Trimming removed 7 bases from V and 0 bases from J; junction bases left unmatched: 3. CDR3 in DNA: TGTGCCACCAGCGAGACAGGGAGCACAGATACGCAGTATTTT. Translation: CATSETGSTDTQYF.

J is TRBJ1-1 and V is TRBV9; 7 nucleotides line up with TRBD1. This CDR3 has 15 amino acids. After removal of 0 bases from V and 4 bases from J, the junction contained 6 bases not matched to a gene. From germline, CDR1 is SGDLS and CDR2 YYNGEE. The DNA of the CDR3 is TGTGCCAGCAGCGTAGGGTACAGGGGCGCCACTGAAGCTTTCTTT. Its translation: CASSVGYRGATEAFF.

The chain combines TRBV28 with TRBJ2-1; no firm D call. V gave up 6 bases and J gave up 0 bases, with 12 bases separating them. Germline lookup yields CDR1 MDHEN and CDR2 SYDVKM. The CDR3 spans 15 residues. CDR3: CASSPGRSSYNEQFF. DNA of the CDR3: TGTGCCAGCAGCCCAGGCAGAAGCTCCTACAATGAGCAGTTCTTC.

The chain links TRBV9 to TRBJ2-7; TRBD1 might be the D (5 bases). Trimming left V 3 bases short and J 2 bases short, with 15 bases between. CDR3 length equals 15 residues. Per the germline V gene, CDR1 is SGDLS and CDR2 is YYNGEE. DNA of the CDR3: TGTGCCAGCAGCGCCGCGGTAGGGGCGGCCTACGAGCAGTACTTC. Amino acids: CASSAAVGAAYEQYF.

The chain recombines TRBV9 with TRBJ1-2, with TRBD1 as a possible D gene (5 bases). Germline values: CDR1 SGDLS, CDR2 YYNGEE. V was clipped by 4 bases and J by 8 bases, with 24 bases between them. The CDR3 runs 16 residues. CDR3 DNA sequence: TGTGCCAGCAGCACACACTTCAACGGGGGGACTCACGGCTACACCTTC. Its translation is CASSTHFNGGTHGYTF.

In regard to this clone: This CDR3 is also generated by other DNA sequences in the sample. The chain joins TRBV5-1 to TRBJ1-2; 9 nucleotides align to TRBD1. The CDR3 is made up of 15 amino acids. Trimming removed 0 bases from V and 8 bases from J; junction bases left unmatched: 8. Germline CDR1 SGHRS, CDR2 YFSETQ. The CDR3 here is CASSLEGQGSGGYTF. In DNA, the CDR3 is TGCGCCAGCAGCTTGGAGGGACAGGGATCTGGGGGCTACACCTTC.

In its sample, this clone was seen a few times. CDR3 residues: CATSRAGRDQPQHF. In DNA form, the CDR3 reads TGTGCCACCAGCAGAGCCGGGAGGGATCAGCCCCAGCATTTT. The chain joins TRBV15 to TRBJ1-5, with no clear D. Germline CDR1 LNHNV, CDR2 YYDKDF (reference sequence). V lost 1 base and J 5 bases, leaving 9 bases between the germline ends. This CDR3 is built from 14 residues.

The CDR3 reads CASSVTGGGGKLFF. CDR3 coding DNA: TGTGCCAGCAGCGTAACAGGGGGCGGGGGAAAACTGTTTTTT. The J gene is TRBJ1-4, the V gene TRBV11-2; 9 bases are a match to TRBD1. The germline V gene encodes CDR1 SGHAT and CDR2 FQNNGV. Unmatched junction bases numbered 8, after V lost 5 bases and J lost 10 bases. The CDR3 runs 14 residues.

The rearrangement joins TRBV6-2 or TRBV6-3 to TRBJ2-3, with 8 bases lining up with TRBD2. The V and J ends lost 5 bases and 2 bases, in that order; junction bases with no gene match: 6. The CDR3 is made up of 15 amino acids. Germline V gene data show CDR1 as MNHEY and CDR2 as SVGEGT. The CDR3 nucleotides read TGTGCCAGCAGTGACCGGGGGGGGTTCACAGATACGCAGTATTTT. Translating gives CASSDRGGFTDTQYF.

CDR3 residues: CASSLDRGGGNTIYF. The CDR3 DNA is TGTGCCAGCAGCCTAGACAGGGGTGGAGGAAACACCATATATTTT. This sequence joins TRBV5-6 and TRBJ1-3, with 8 bases lining up with TRBD1. The junction had 7 bases not matched to a gene; V was cut back by 4 bases and J by 4 bases. This CDR3 region has 15 residues. The V gene's germline CDR1 is SGHDT and CDR2 YYEEEE. Full variable domain (rest looked up from reference TRBV5-6 and TRBJ1-3): DAGVTQSPTHLIKTRGQQVTLRCSPKSGHDTVSWYQQALGQGPQFIFQYYEEEERQRGNFPDRFSGHQFPNYSSELNVNALLLGDSALYLCASSLDRGGGNTIYFGEGSWLTVV.

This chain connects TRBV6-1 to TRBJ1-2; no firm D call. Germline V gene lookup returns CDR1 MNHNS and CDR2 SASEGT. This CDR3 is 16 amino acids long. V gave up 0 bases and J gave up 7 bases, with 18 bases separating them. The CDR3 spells CASSEAGGLSAGGYTF. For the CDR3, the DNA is TGTGCCAGCAGTGAAGCAGGAGGGTTGAGTGCGGGTGGCTACACCTTC.

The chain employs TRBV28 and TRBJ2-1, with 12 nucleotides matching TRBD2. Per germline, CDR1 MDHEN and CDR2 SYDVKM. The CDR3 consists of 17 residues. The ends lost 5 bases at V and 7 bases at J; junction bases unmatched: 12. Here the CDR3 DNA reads TGTGCCAGCAGTCCCCGACGAGCCGGACTAGCGGGGAATGAGCAGTTCTTC. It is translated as CASSPRRAGLAGNEQFF.

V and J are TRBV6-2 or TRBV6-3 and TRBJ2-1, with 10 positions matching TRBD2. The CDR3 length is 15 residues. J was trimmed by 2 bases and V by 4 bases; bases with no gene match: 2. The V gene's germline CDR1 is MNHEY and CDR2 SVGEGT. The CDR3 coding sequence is TGTGCCAGCAGTTTTAGCGGGAGGACCTACAATGAGCAGTTCTTC. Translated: CASSFSGRTYNEQFF.

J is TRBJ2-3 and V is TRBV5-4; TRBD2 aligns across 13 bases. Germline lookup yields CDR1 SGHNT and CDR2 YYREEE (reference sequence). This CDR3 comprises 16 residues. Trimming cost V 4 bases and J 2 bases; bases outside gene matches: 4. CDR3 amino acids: CASSRGTSGDTDTQYF. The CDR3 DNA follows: TGTGCCAGCAGCCGGGGGACTAGCGGGGACACAGATACGCAGTATTTT.

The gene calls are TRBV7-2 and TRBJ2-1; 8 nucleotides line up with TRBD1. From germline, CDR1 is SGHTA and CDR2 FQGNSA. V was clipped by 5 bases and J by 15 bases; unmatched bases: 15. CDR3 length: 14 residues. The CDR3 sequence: CASSTDRRQGLGFF. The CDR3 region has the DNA TGTGCCAGCAGCACCGACCGAAGACAGGGGTTAGGGTTCTTC.

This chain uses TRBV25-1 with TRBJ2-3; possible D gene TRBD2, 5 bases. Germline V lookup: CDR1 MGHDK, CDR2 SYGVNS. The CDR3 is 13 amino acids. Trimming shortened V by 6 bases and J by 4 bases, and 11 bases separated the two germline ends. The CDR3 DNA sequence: TGTGCCAGCAGAGTGGACTGGTCAGATACGCAGTATTTT. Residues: CASRVDWSDTQYF.

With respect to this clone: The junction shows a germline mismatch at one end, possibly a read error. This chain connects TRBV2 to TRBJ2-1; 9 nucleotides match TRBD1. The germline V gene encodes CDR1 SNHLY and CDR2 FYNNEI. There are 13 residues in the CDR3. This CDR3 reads CASSAQETGQGVF. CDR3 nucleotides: TGTGCCAGCAGTGCCCAAGAGACGGGACAGGGAGTCTTC.

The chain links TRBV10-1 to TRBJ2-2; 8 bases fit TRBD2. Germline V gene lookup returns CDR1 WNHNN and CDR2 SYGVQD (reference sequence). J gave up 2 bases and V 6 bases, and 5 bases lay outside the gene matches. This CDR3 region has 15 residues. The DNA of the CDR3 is TGCGCCAGCAGGGCCGGGGGGGCCAACACCGGGGAGCTGTTTTTT. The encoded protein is CASRAGGANTGELFF.